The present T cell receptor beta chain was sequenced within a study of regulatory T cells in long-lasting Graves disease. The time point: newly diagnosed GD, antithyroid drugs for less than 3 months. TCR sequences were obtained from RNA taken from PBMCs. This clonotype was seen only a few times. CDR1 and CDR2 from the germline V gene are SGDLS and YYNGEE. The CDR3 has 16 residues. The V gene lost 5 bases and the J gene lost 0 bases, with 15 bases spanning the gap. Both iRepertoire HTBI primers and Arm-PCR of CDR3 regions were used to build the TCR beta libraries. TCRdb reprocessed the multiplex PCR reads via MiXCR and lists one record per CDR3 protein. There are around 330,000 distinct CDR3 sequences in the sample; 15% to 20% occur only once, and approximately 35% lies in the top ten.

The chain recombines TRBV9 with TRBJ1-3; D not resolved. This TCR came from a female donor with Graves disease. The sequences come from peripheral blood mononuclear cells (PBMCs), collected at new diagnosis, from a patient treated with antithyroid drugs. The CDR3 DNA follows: TGTGCCAGCAGTAGGATAGGAACCTTCTCTGGAAACACCATATATTTT. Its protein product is CASSRIGTFSGNTIYF.